These T cell receptor beta chains were read from a single sample in a study of glioma-infiltrating T cells. From the multiplex PCR reads, TCRdb called clonotypes with MiXCR, one entry per CDR3 protein. Of about 140,000 distinct CDR3 sequences listed, roughly two fifths were seen once; the top ten hold 20% to 25%. The sample comprised glioma tissue, nonneoplastic brain tissue, or PBMCs (not recorded which). The receptors shown here come from a human donor with low-grade glioma or glioblastoma, undergoing nonglioma brain surgery, or in good health (not recorded which). CDR3s include the opening cysteine and the closing phenylalanine or tryptophan. Fields, in order: D gene, clone size, V gene, J gene, CDR3 protein, CDR3 DNA. D genes are given only for firm matches. Clone size is given for some rows only: seen once, a few or many times, or a class if the clone is expanded.

d_gene: -
abundance: few
v_gene: TRBV28
j_gene: TRBJ1-1
CDR3aa: CASSPIMNTEAFF
CDR3nt: TGTGCCAGCAGTCCTATAATGAACACTGAAGCTTTCTTT

d_gene: TRBD1
abundance: -
v_gene: TRBV18
j_gene: TRBJ2-5
CDR3aa: CASSDRDRAETQYF
CDR3nt: TGTGCCAGCTCTGACAGGGACCGAGCAGAGACCCAGTACTTC

d_gene: TRBD1
abundance: -
v_gene: TRBV4-1
j_gene: TRBJ2-5
CDR3aa: CASSRTGAQETQYF
CDR3nt: TGCGCCAGCAGCCGGACAGGAGCTCAAGAGACCCAGTACTTC

d_gene: -
abundance: few
v_gene: TRBV7-2
j_gene: TRBJ1-5
CDR3aa: CASSSGNGGQPQHF
CDR3nt: TGTGCCAGCAGCTCCGGGAATGGTGGTCAGCCCCAGCATTTT

d_gene: -
abundance: -
v_gene: TRBV2
j_gene: TRBJ2-2
CDR3aa: CASSEKTNTGELFF
CDR3nt: TGTGCCAGCAGTGAAAAGACAAACACCGGGGAGCTGTTTTTT

d_gene: -
abundance: few
v_gene: TRBV28
j_gene: TRBJ2-1
CDR3aa: CASWGYNEQFF
CDR3nt: TGTGCCAGTTGGGGGTACAATGAGCAGTTCTTC

d_gene: -
abundance: -
v_gene: TRBV28
j_gene: TRBJ2-5
CDR3aa: CASSLWGRNQETQYF
CDR3nt: TGTGCCAGCAGTTTATGGGGCCGGAACCAAGAGACCCAGTACTTC

d_gene: -
abundance: -
v_gene: TRBV10-3
j_gene: TRBJ1-5
CDR3aa: CAISESSGNQPQHF
CDR3nt: TGTGCCATCAGTGAGTCGTCGGGAAATCAGCCCCAGCATTTT

d_gene: -
abundance: few
v_gene: TRBV7-9
j_gene: TRBJ2-5
CDR3aa: CASSLATTTHQETQYF
CDR3nt: TGTGCCAGCAGCTTAGCAACGACTACCCATCAAGAGACCCAGTACTTC

d_gene: -
abundance: many
v_gene: TRBV28
j_gene: TRBJ2-5
CDR3aa: CASETAKETQYF
CDR3nt: TGTGCCAGTGAAACAGCGAAAGAGACCCAGTACTTC

d_gene: -
abundance: -
v_gene: TRBV5-1
j_gene: TRBJ1-1
CDR3aa: CASSLVGALNTEAFF
CDR3nt: TGCGCCAGCAGCTTGGTCGGGGCGTTGAACACTGAAGCTTTCTTT

d_gene: TRBD2
abundance: -
v_gene: TRBV4-1
j_gene: TRBJ2-1
CDR3aa: CASSLSSGSKVGYNEQFF
CDR3nt: TGCGCCAGCAGCTTATCTAGCGGGAGTAAGGTGGGCTACAATGAGCAGTTCTTC

d_gene: TRBD1
abundance: few
v_gene: TRBV19
j_gene: TRBJ1-5
CDR3aa: CASTPTGTGNQPQHF
CDR3nt: TGTGCCAGTACTCCTACCGGGACAGGTAATCAGCCCCAGCATTTT

d_gene: TRBD1
abundance: -
v_gene: TRBV6-2/TRBV6-3
j_gene: TRBJ2-5
CDR3aa: CASVAGGGETQYF
CDR3nt: TGTGCCAGCGTAGCAGGGGGCGGAGAGACCCAGTACTTC

d_gene: TRBD2
abundance: few
v_gene: TRBV20-1
j_gene: TRBJ2-3
CDR3aa: CSAPGGSTDTQYF
CDR3nt: TGCAGTGCTCCGGGGGGTAGCACAGATACGCAGTATTTT

d_gene: TRBD1
abundance: -
v_gene: TRBV19
j_gene: TRBJ1-5
CDR3aa: CASSLGTGDGYPPQHF
CDR3nt: TGTGCCAGTAGTCTCGGGACAGGTGATGGGTATCCGCCCCAGCATTTT

d_gene: -
abundance: few
v_gene: TRBV2
j_gene: TRBJ1-5
CDR3aa: CASREDQPQHF
CDR3nt: TGTGCCAGCCGAGAGGACCAGCCCCAGCATTTT

d_gene: -
abundance: once
v_gene: TRBV7-2
j_gene: TRBJ2-1
CDR3aa: CASSRGRLSSNEQFF
CDR3nt: TGTGCCAGCAGCCGGGGGCGGCTTTCGAGCAATGAGCAGTTCTTC

d_gene: TRBD2
abundance: -
v_gene: TRBV7-2
j_gene: TRBJ2-5
CDR3aa: CASSLRTSLETQYF
CDR3nt: TGTGCCAGCAGCTTAAGGACTAGCTTGGAGACCCAGTACTTC

d_gene: TRBD2
abundance: -
v_gene: TRBV7-2
j_gene: TRBJ2-1
CDR3aa: CASSPGLVNEQFF
CDR3nt: TGTGCCAGCAGCCCCGGACTAGTCAATGAGCAGTTCTTC

d_gene: -
abundance: few
v_gene: TRBV20-1
j_gene: TRBJ1-5
CDR3aa: CSAWDANQPQHF
CDR3nt: TGCAGTGCTTGGGACGCAAATCAGCCCCAGCATTTT

d_gene: -
abundance: few
v_gene: TRBV27
j_gene: TRBJ2-3
CDR3aa: CASSLQLGTTPGDTQYF
CDR3nt: TGTGCCAGCAGTTTACAATTAGGTACCACCCCCGGAGATACGCAGTATTTT

d_gene: TRBD1
abundance: -
v_gene: TRBV6-1
j_gene: TRBJ1-6
CDR3aa: CASSEGQYNSPLHF
CDR3nt: TGTGCCAGCAGTGAGGGACAGTATAATTCACCCCTCCACTTT

d_gene: -
abundance: -
v_gene: TRBV20-1
j_gene: TRBJ1-1
CDR3aa: CSARDRQTNTEAFF
CDR3nt: TGCAGTGCTAGAGACCGACAGACTAACACTGAAGCTTTCTTT

d_gene: -
abundance: -
v_gene: TRBV20-1
j_gene: TRBJ1-6
CDR3aa: CSARDADGPRPLHF
CDR3nt: TGCAGTGCTAGAGACGCTGATGGACCCCGACCCCTCCACTTT

d_gene: -
abundance: once
v_gene: TRBV29-1
j_gene: TRBJ2-7
CDR3aa: CSVLTSSSYEQYF
CDR3nt: TGCAGCGTTTTGACGTCGAGCTCCTACGAGCAGTACTTC

d_gene: TRBD2
abundance: -
v_gene: TRBV6-2/TRBV6-3
j_gene: TRBJ2-7
CDR3aa: CASSGLAGAYEQYF
CDR3nt: TGTGCCAGCTCGGGACTAGCGGGGGCCTACGAGCAGTACTTC

d_gene: -
abundance: few
v_gene: TRBV19
j_gene: TRBJ2-2
CDR3aa: CASSSRPYTGELFF
CDR3nt: TGTGCCAGTAGTTCTCGACCGTACACCGGGGAGCTGTTTTTT

d_gene: -
abundance: few
v_gene: TRBV7-9
j_gene: TRBJ2-5
CDR3aa: CASSPVQETQYF
CDR3nt: TGTGCCAGCAGCCCCGTCCAAGAGACCCAGTACTTC

d_gene: TRBD2
abundance: few
v_gene: TRBV20-1
j_gene: TRBJ2-5
CDR3aa: CSAGRGAGGQETQYF
CDR3nt: TGCAGTGCTGGCCGGGGAGCGGGAGGTCAAGAGACCCAGTACTTC

d_gene: -
abundance: few
v_gene: TRBV7-2
j_gene: TRBJ2-1
CDR3aa: CASSLTGGTHNEQFF
CDR3nt: TGTGCCAGCAGCTTAACGGGGGGCACACACAATGAGCAGTTCTTC

d_gene: TRBD1
abundance: -
v_gene: TRBV20-1
j_gene: TRBJ1-2
CDR3aa: CSASDRGLGYTF
CDR3nt: TGCAGTGCCAGTGACAGGGGGCTGGGCTACACCTTC

d_gene: TRBD2
abundance: -
v_gene: TRBV20-1
j_gene: TRBJ2-7
CDR3aa: CSAETSGGNYEQYF
CDR3nt: TGCAGTGCTGAAACTAGCGGGGGGAACTACGAGCAGTACTTC

d_gene: TRBD1
abundance: few
v_gene: TRBV7-2
j_gene: TRBJ1-1
CDR3aa: CASSLETGGTEAFF
CDR3nt: TGTGCCAGCAGCTTAGAGACAGGGGGCACTGAAGCTTTCTTT

d_gene: -
abundance: few
v_gene: TRBV6-1
j_gene: TRBJ2-7
CDR3aa: CASSPMARYYEQYF
CDR3nt: TGTGCCAGCAGTCCCATGGCCAGATACTACGAGCAGTACTTC

d_gene: TRBD2
abundance: -
v_gene: TRBV27
j_gene: TRBJ2-1
CDR3aa: CASSVSGIESFHEQFF
CDR3nt: TGTGCCAGTTCAGTTAGCGGGATAGAATCTTTCCATGAGCAGTTCTTC

d_gene: -
abundance: medium-sized
v_gene: TRBV6-1
j_gene: TRBJ2-1
CDR3aa: CASQDGGNEQFF
CDR3nt: TGTGCCAGCCAGGACGGAGGGAATGAGCAGTTCTTC

d_gene: -
abundance: -
v_gene: TRBV6-1
j_gene: TRBJ1-1
CDR3aa: CASRRTPATEAFF
CDR3nt: TGTGCCAGCAGGAGGACCCCGGCCACTGAAGCTTTCTTT

d_gene: -
abundance: -
v_gene: TRBV12-3/TRBV12-4
j_gene: TRBJ1-1
CDR3aa: CASSTRRQSTEAFF
CDR3nt: TGTGCCAGCAGCACTAGACGACAGAGCACTGAAGCTTTCTTT

d_gene: TRBD1
abundance: -
v_gene: TRBV28
j_gene: TRBJ1-6
CDR3aa: CASRTGTGVASYNSPLHF
CDR3nt: TGTGCCAGCAGAACCGGGACAGGGGTGGCTTCCTATAATTCACCCCTCCACTTT

d_gene: TRBD1
abundance: -
v_gene: TRBV5-1
j_gene: TRBJ1-2
CDR3aa: CASSLGQGAQGYTF
CDR3nt: TGCGCCAGCAGCTTGGGGCAGGGGGCGCAGGGCTACACCTTC

d_gene: TRBD2
abundance: -
v_gene: TRBV6-1
j_gene: TRBJ2-7
CDR3aa: CASSLSGGGSYEQYF
CDR3nt: TGTGCCAGCAGCTTGAGCGGGGGGGGGTCCTACGAGCAGTACTTC

d_gene: TRBD1
abundance: -
v_gene: TRBV6-1
j_gene: TRBJ1-1
CDR3aa: CASRGQGVTEAFF
CDR3nt: TGTGCCAGCAGGGGACAGGGGGTCACTGAAGCTTTCTTT

d_gene: TRBD1
abundance: -
v_gene: TRBV19
j_gene: TRBJ2-7
CDR3aa: CASSLDRAREQYF
CDR3nt: TGTGCCAGTAGTCTTGACAGGGCACGCGAGCAGTACTTC

d_gene: -
abundance: many
v_gene: TRBV27
j_gene: TRBJ1-1
CDR3aa: CASSSRTENTEAFF
CDR3nt: TGTGCCAGCAGTTCTAGGACCGAGAACACTGAAGCTTTCTTT

d_gene: -
abundance: many
v_gene: TRBV6-1
j_gene: TRBJ2-7
CDR3aa: CASTPRTNYEQYF
CDR3nt: TGTGCCAGCACACCGCGGACTAACTACGAGCAGTACTTC

d_gene: -
abundance: once
v_gene: TRBV12-3/TRBV12-4
j_gene: TRBJ2-5
CDR3aa: CASSSQGPQETQYF
CDR3nt: TGTGCCAGCAGTAGCCAGGGGCCCCAAGAGACCCAGTACTTC

d_gene: -
abundance: -
v_gene: TRBV20-1
j_gene: TRBJ1-6
CDR3aa: CSATRDVNSPLHF
CDR3nt: TGCAGTGCTACTCGGGACGTCAATTCACCCCTCCACTTT

d_gene: -
abundance: -
v_gene: TRBV6-1
j_gene: TRBJ2-3
CDR3aa: CASSDYTDTQYF
CDR3nt: TGTGCCAGCAGTGACTACACAGATACGCAGTATTTT

d_gene: -
abundance: many
v_gene: TRBV3-1
j_gene: TRBJ2-1
CDR3aa: CASSQGLYNEQFF
CDR3nt: TGTGCCAGCAGCCAAGGACTTTACAATGAGCAGTTCTTC

d_gene: -
abundance: -
v_gene: TRBV2
j_gene: TRBJ2-7
CDR3aa: CASMSRDEQYF
CDR3nt: TGTGCCAGCATGAGCAGGGACGAGCAGTACTTC

d_gene: TRBD2
abundance: -
v_gene: TRBV6-6
j_gene: TRBJ2-3
CDR3aa: CASSRGRAETDTQYF
CDR3nt: TGTGCCAGCAGCCGGGGGAGGGCCGAGACAGATACGCAGTATTTT

d_gene: TRBD2
abundance: -
v_gene: TRBV20-1
j_gene: TRBJ2-7
CDR3aa: CSSQTGTSGRYEQYF
CDR3nt: TGCAGTTCCCAGACCGGGACTAGCGGGAGGTACGAGCAGTACTTC